The clone carrying this TCR beta chain showed up many times. Its ends do not fully match the called genes, so a read error is possible. The data were taken from a study of T cells after yellow fever vaccination. One entry per CDR3 protein, called by TCRdb with MiXCR from the 5' RACE reads. The sample includes about 200,000 distinct CDR3 sequences, roughly 3.3% of them seen just once. Germline V CDR1 and CDR2: SSHAT, FNYEAQ (reference sequence). The CDR3 loop spans 13 amino acids. The chain couples TRBV7-7 to TRBJ1-1; the D is unclear. The receptor was isolated from a young man who received the YFV17D yellow fever vaccine. The sample in question was CD4+ T cells sorted from PBMCs, obtained 10 days after the yellow fever booster vaccination. In DNA, the CDR3 is TGTGCTAGCAGCTTCTCTCAGACCACTGAAGCTTTCTTT. Translated, it gives CASSFSQTTEAFF.